What follows are 20 T cell receptor beta chains derived from one specimen sequenced in a study of shared clonotypes between healthy human individuals. Measured with immunoSEQ multiplex PCR; TCRdb has only the in-frame clones, and not every one. The sample shows over 2 million clones, 85% to 95% of them seen only once. Sequencing was performed on naive CD4+ T cells from PBMCs. Noted subset: CD45RA+ positively selected. The receptors shown here come from a man younger than 30 in good health. Some clones in this sample may be carry-over from other donors' samples.

The chain joins TRBV7-2 to TRBJ2-1; D is ambiguous. The V end was cut by 2 bases, the J end by 6 bases, with 11 bases between. The CDR3 is made up of 14 amino acids. Per germline, CDR1 SGHTA and CDR2 FQGNSA. CDR3: CASSLMQSPNEQFF. CDR3 DNA: TGTGCCAGCAGCTTAATGCAGTCGCCCAATGAGCAGTTCTTC.

The chain carries TRBV10-2 and TRBJ1-4; D possibly corresponds to TRBD1 (5 bases). This CDR3 contains 17 residues. Germline V gene lookup returns CDR1 WSHSY and CDR2 SAAADI. V was shortened by 10 bases and J by 6 bases, with 27 bases between the two germline ends. The CDR3 coding sequence is TGCGCCACCAGGCGGGACCTCACAGTGGGGGATTATGAAAAACTGTTTTTT. Protein product: CATRRDLTVGDYEKLFF.

The chain employs TRBV28 and TRBJ1-2; D gene unclear. V lost 6 bases, J lost 8 bases, and 10 bases lay in between. The CDR3 consists of 11 residues. The germline V gene encodes CDR1 MDHEN and CDR2 SYDVKM. The CDR3 reads CASRKEWGYTF. The CDR3, as DNA: TGTGCCAGCAGAAAAGAATGGGGCTACACCTTC.

The chain uses TRBV7-2 and TRBJ1-1, with D uncertain. Germline values: CDR1 SGHTA, CDR2 FQGNSA. The CDR3 extends over 13 amino acids. V lost 2 bases and J 4 bases, leaving 8 bases between the germline ends. Here the CDR3 reads CASSLRWGTEAFF. The CDR3 DNA is TGTGCCAGCAGCTTAAGATGGGGCACTGAAGCTTTCTTT.

Turning to this clone: Distinct nucleotide sequences in the sample also encode this CDR3. The chain's CDR3 is CASSRTGTDTYEQYF. The CDR3 DNA is TGTGCCAGCTCCCGTACCGGGACGGATACCTACGAGCAGTACTTC. The chain is built from TRBV18 and TRBJ2-7; D is possibly TRBD1 or TRBD2 (5 bases each). Between the trimmed V and J ends, which lost 6 bases and 2 bases, there was a span of 17 bases. Germline lookup yields CDR1 KGHSH and CDR2 LQKENI. This CDR3 spans 15 amino acids.

The gene calls are TRBV27 and TRBJ1-2; D possibly corresponds to TRBD1 (5 bases). The germline gives CDR1 MNHEY, CDR2 SMNVEV (reference sequence). V lost 8 bases and J lost 5, with 15 bases in between. This CDR3 contains 13 residues. The CDR3 DNA reads as TGTGCCAGCTATTCCATAGGGGCTTATGGCTACACCTTC. It encodes CASYSIGAYGYTF.

As regards this clone: This sample includes further DNA sequences coding for the same CDR3. This chain connects TRBV2 to TRBJ1-5; D not resolved. Germline V gene lookup returns CDR1 SNHLY and CDR2 FYNNEI. With 1 base removed from V and 6 bases from J, the gap between germline ends came to 7 bases. The CDR3 is 13 residues long. CDR3 protein: CASSEEGGQPQHF. CDR3 sequence (DNA): TGTGCCAGCAGTGAAGAAGGCGGTCAGCCCCAGCATTTT.

This clone was observed a single time. This chain joins TRBV9 and TRBJ2-3; no definite D call. The germline V gene encodes CDR1 SGDLS and CDR2 YYNGEE. V lost 3 bases and J 1 base, leaving 12 bases between the germline ends. The CDR3 spans 15 residues. CDR3 residues: CASSAMGGRTDTQYF. The DNA for the CDR3 is TGTGCCAGCAGCGCCATGGGCGGCCGCACAGATACGCAGTATTTT.

On this clone itself: At the DNA level, this CDR3 is encoded by other sequences in the same sample as well. The chain employs TRBV9 and TRBJ2-7; possible D gene TRBD2, 6 bases. The CDR3 runs 14 residues. Germline CDR1 reads SGDLS; CDR2 reads YYNGEE. V lost 4 bases, J lost 0 bases, and 11 bases lay in between. CDR3 in amino acids: CASSPLAASYEQYF. The CDR3 DNA sequence: TGTGCCAGCAGCCCATTAGCGGCCTCCTACGAGCAGTACTTC. The complete variable domain, with remaining parts taken from reference TRBV9 and TRBJ2-7, reads DSGVTQTPKHLITATGQRVTLRCSPRSGDLSVYWYQQSLDQGLQFLIQYYNGEERAKGNILERFSAQQFPDLHSELNLSSLELGDSALYFCASSPLAASYEQYFGPGTRLTVT.

The chain employs TRBV28 and TRBJ1-1; no clear D. The CDR3 length is 16 residues. The germline CDR1 and CDR2 sequences are MDHEN and SYDVKM. V was pared by 4 bases and J by 11 bases, with 26 bases between. The CDR3 here is CASSSRAASIHRRAFF. CDR3 nucleotide sequence: TGTGCCAGCAGTTCAAGGGCGGCGTCGATCCACCGGAGGGCTTTCTTT.

The V and J genes are TRBV2 and TRBJ2-7; D remains ambiguous. The CDR3 is 14 amino acids. Germline loops: CDR1 SNHLY, CDR2 FYNNEI. V lost 4 bases and J 6 bases, leaving 16 bases between the germline ends. In DNA, the CDR3 is TGTGCCAGCAGTGGGTACGGCTCTCGGACCGAGCAGTACTTC. Translation gives CASSGYGSRTEQYF.

This clone was observed a single time. The chain recombines TRBV4-1 with TRBJ2-2; unclear D gene. The V and J ends lost 3 bases and 7 bases respectively, with 9 bases between them. In germline, CDR1 is MGHRA, CDR2 YSYEKL. The CDR3 spans 13 residues. This CDR3 is CASSQLMSGELFF. The DNA for the CDR3 is TGCGCCAGCAGCCAGCTGATGAGCGGGGAGCTGTTTTTT.

This sequence joins TRBV5-1 and TRBJ2-2; D may be TRBD1 (6 bases). The CDR3 is 17 residues long. CDR1 and CDR2 (germline): SGHRS, YFSETQ. V lost 2 bases and J lost 0, with 14 bases in between. DNA for the CDR3: TGCGCCAGCAGCTTACAGGGTGTCGGTGCGAACACCGGGGAGCTGTTTTTT. It specifies CASSLQGVGANTGELFF.

With regard to this clone: Other nucleotide sequences in the sample specify the same CDR3. The chain uses TRBV7-3 and TRBJ2-2; 11 nucleotides match TRBD2. There are 14 residues in the CDR3. V trimming: 3 bases; J trimming: 8 bases; junction bases outside the gene matches: 2. The germline gives CDR1 SGHTA, CDR2 FQGTGA. CDR3 DNA sequence: TGTGCCAGCAGCTTGGGGACTAGCGGTGGGGAGCTGTTTTTT. It translates to CASSLGTSGGELFF.

The CDR3 region is CASSVASGGNREKLFF. The CDR3 nucleotides read TGTGCCAGCAGCGTGGCCTCAGGGGGCAATAGGGAAAAACTGTTTTTT. The chain links TRBV9 to TRBJ1-4; TRBD1 aligns across 8 bases. The V gene's germline CDR1 is SGDLS and CDR2 YYNGEE. V gave up 2 bases and J gave up 8 bases; unmatched junction bases: 11. The CDR3 length is 16 residues.

V and J are TRBV28 and TRBJ1-2; no reliable D call. There are 14 residues in the CDR3. Germline CDR1 MDHEN, CDR2 SYDVKM. V lost 8 bases to trimming and J lost 7 bases, with 20 bases between them. This CDR3 is CASGGVEVAGGYTF. DNA for the CDR3: TGTGCCAGCGGAGGAGTTGAAGTAGCTGGTGGCTACACCTTC.

The rearrangement links TRBV30 to TRBJ2-1; D may correspond to TRBD1 or TRBD2 (7 bases each). Germline CDR1 and CDR2: GTSNPN and SVGIG (reference sequence). The CDR3 extends over 12 amino acids. V was shortened by 4 bases and J by 8 bases, with 12 bases between the two germline ends. The CDR3 DNA reads TGTGCCTGGACAGGGGGGGAAGATGAGCAGTTCTTC. It yields the protein CAWTGGEDEQFF.

This sequence joins TRBV13 and TRBJ1-2; maybe TRBD1 (6 bases). The CDR3 sequence is 15 residues long. The V end was cut by 6 bases, the J end by 6 bases, with 20 bases between. Germline V gives CDR1 PRHDT, CDR2 FYEKMQ (reference sequence). The CDR3 is CASRQQGIDIHGYTF. DNA for the CDR3: TGTGCCAGCAGACAACAGGGAATAGATATACATGGCTACACCTTC.

A remark on this clone: The same CDR3 can be traced to other DNA sequences in this sample. CDR3 region: CASSSGTGNTEAFF. DNA for the CDR3: TGTGCCAGCAGTTCCGGGACAGGGAACACTGAAGCTTTCTTT. V usage is TRBV27 and J usage is TRBJ1-1; 8 nucleotides match TRBD1. The CDR3 totals 14 residues. V shed 4 bases and J 1 base; nucleotides not matched to a gene: 2. The germline gives CDR1 MNHEY, CDR2 SMNVEV (reference sequence).

The chain carries TRBV7-3 and TRBJ2-2; 10 nucleotides agree with TRBD2. The CDR3 loop spans 15 amino acids. Germline V gives CDR1 SGHTA, CDR2 FQGTGA. V dropped 4 bases and J dropped 9; count of bases not matched to a gene: 8. This CDR3 reads CASSSPPSGSRELFF. The CDR3 DNA is TGTGCCAGCAGCTCACCGCCTAGCGGGAGTAGGGAGCTGTTTTTT.